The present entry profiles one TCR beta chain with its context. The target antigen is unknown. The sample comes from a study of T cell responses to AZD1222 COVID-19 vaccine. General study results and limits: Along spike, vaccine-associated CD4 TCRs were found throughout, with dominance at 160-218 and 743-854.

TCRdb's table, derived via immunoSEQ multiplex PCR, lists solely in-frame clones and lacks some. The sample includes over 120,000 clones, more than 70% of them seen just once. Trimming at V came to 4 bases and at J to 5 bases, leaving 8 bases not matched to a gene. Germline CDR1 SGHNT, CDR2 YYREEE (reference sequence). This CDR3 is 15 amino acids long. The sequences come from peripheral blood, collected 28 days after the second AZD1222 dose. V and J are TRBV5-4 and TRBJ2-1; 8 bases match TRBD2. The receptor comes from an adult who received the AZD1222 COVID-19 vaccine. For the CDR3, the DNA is TGTGCCAGCAGCCCCGGGACTAGACCTAACAATGAGCAGTTCTTC. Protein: CASSPGTRPNNEQFF.